The rows below give T cell receptor beta chains drawn from one sample of a study of response to subunit inactivated influenza vaccine. TCRdb re-analysed the RT-PCR reads in MiXCR, keeping a single row per CDR3 protein. The sample has 400,000 to 650,000 distinct CDR3 sequences, around 7.9% seen once. The sample consisted of PBMCs from blood, taken less than 30 months after vaccination. The origin of the receptors is a man aged 45-69 years who received an inactivated influenza vaccine. The CDR3 runs from the conserved cysteine through the conserved F or W. Each record gives: V gene, D gene, J gene, clone size, CDR3 protein, CDR3 DNA. The D gene is left open where the match is weak. Not every row has a clone size; where given, it reads once, few, many or a size class.

>TRBV6-2/TRBV6-3|TRBD1|TRBJ2-7|.
CASSSIPGQGSYEQYF
TGTGCCAGCAGCTCCATCCCGGGACAGGGCTCCTACGAGCAGTACTTC
>TRBV20-1|.|TRBJ1-4|few
CSARESGGRVNEKLFF
TGCAGTGCTAGAGAAAGTGGGGGCAGGGTGAATGAAAAACTGTTTTTT
>TRBV28|.|TRBJ2-7|once
CASRFRGISYEQYF
TGTGCCAGCAGGTTTCGGGGTATTTCCTACGAGCAGTACTTC
>TRBV4-1|.|TRBJ2-5|.
CASSLSQVQETQYF
TGCGCCAGCAGCCTAAGTCAGGTCCAAGAGACCCAGTACTTC
>TRBV5-4|TRBD2|TRBJ2-5|many
CASSRLAEETQYF
TGTGCCAGCAGTCGACTAGCGGAAGAGACCCAGTACTTC
>TRBV6-1|.|TRBJ2-2|few
CASSEDSYYTGELFF
TGTGCCAGCAGTGAAGACAGCTACTACACCGGGGAGCTGTTTTTT
>TRBV6-5|TRBD1|TRBJ1-1|few
CASSFSGTGGSAFF
TGTGCCAGCAGTTTCTCCGGGACAGGGGGATCAGCTTTCTTT
>TRBV6-1|TRBD1|TRBJ1-2|few
CASSKLLTGVSYGYTF
TGTGCCAGCAGCAAATTATTGACAGGGGTATCCTATGGCTACACCTTC
>TRBV6-6|.|TRBJ1-1|.
CAGLQGGSTEAFF
TGTGCCGGGTTGCAGGGCGGAAGCACTGAAGCTTTCTTT
>TRBV6-5|.|TRBJ2-5|once
CACSYTGETQYF
TGTGCCTGCAGTTACACCGGGGAGACCCAGTACTTC
>TRBV29-1|.|TRBJ2-3|.
CSVVRGGTDTQYF
TGCAGCGTTGTAAGAGGGGGCACAGATACGCAGTATTTT
>TRBV11-2|TRBD1|TRBJ2-7|.
CASSLDVRGQGLLRQYF
TGTGCCAGCAGCTTAGATGTGCGGGGACAGGGTTTGTTGCGGCAGTACTTC
>TRBV9|TRBD2|TRBJ2-1|.
CASSPPGLARGEQFF
TGTGCCAGCAGCCCGCCGGGACTAGCGCGGGGTGAGCAGTTCTTC
>TRBV4-3|.|TRBJ1-1|few
CASSQAGTDNTEAFF
TGCGCCAGCAGCCAAGCCGGGACCGACAACACTGAAGCTTTCTTT
>TRBV4-3|.|TRBJ2-3|.
CASSQQNTDTQYF
TGCGCCAGCAGCCAACAAAACACAGATACGCAGTATTTT
>TRBV11-1|.|TRBJ2-5|few
CASSPPGGKETQYF
TGTGCCAGCAGCCCCCCTGGCGGGAAGGAGACCCAGTACTTC
>TRBV7-2|.|TRBJ2-2|.
CARSSRGLNTGELFF
TGTGCCAGGAGCTCCCGGGGTCTGAACACCGGGGAGCTGTTTTTT
>TRBV28|TRBD1|TRBJ2-5|.
CASSNRGPVTQETQYF
TGTGCCAGCAGCAACAGGGGGCCGGTCACACAAGAGACCCAGTACTTC
>TRBV24-1|TRBD1|TRBJ2-3|many
CATSGSPGQNSTDTQYF
TGTGCCACCAGTGGCTCTCCGGGACAGAATAGCACAGATACGCAGTATTTT
>TRBV15|TRBD1|TRBJ1-1|many
CATSRDRGGAFF
TGTGCCACCAGCAGGGACAGGGGGGGAGCTTTCTTT
>TRBV29-1|.|TRBJ2-7|.
CSVADSFYEQYF
TGCAGCGTTGCCGACAGCTTCTACGAGCAGTACTTC
>TRBV6-1|.|TRBJ1-3|.
CASTPGSTLSSGNTIYF
TGTGCCAGCACCCCCGGCAGTACTTTGAGTTCTGGAAACACCATATATTTT
>TRBV20-1|.|TRBJ1-6|.
CSAREGGSNSPLHF
TGCAGTGCTAGAGAGGGAGGGTCAAATTCACCCCTCCACTTT
>TRBV20-1|.|TRBJ2-3|few
CSATLGTPYTDTQYF
TGCAGTGCTACCCTGGGGACTCCCTACACAGATACGCAGTATTTT
>TRBV4-3|.|TRBJ2-6|.
CASSRGEFSGANVLTF
TGCGCCAGCAGTCGAGGAGAGTTCTCTGGGGCCAACGTCCTGACTTTC
>TRBV9|.|TRBJ2-3|.
CASSVGTTGTDTQYF
TGTGCCAGCAGCGTAGGAACCACAGGCACAGATACGCAGTATTTT
>TRBV5-1|TRBD1|TRBJ2-1|many
CASSLGTGGNNEQFF
TGCGCCAGCAGCTTAGGGACAGGGGGCAACAATGAGCAGTTCTTC
>TRBV11-2|.|TRBJ2-2|many
CASRGPPRDLGSTGELFF
TGTGCCAGCAGAGGTCCCCCCCGGGACCTCGGGAGCACCGGGGAGCTGTTTTTT
>TRBV6-5|TRBD1|TRBJ1-1|.
CASSYEGQGPYEAFF
TGTGCCAGCAGTTACGAGGGACAGGGGCCATATGAAGCTTTCTTT
>TRBV20-1|.|TRBJ2-6|few
CSAREGSGANVLTF
TGCAGTGCTAGAGAAGGCTCTGGGGCCAACGTCCTGACTTTC
>TRBV12-3/TRBV12-4|.|TRBJ2-7|few
CASSTGTGFEQYF
TGTGCCAGCAGCACGGGAACAGGGTTCGAGCAGTACTTC
>TRBV9|.|TRBJ2-1|few
CASSGDLSGSRANEQFF
TGTGCCAGCAGCGGAGACCTTAGCGGAAGCCGAGCTAATGAGCAGTTCTTC
>TRBV5-1|TRBD1|TRBJ2-3|many
CASSFGRGRTDTQYF
TGCGCCAGCAGCTTTGGAAGGGGGCGCACAGATACGCAGTATTTT
>TRBV24-1|.|TRBJ2-3|many
CATMRDGDTQYF
TGTGCCACCATGCGGGACGGGGATACGCAGTATTTT
>TRBV7-2|TRBD1|TRBJ2-2|.
CASSSPGQGITGELFF
TGTGCCAGCAGCTCCCCGGGACAGGGTATCACCGGGGAGCTGTTTTTT
>TRBV11-2|TRBD2|TRBJ2-2|.
CASSALTSGSVTGELFF
TGTGCCAGCAGCGCCTTGACTAGCGGGAGTGTCACCGGGGAGCTGTTTTTT
>TRBV10-3|.|TRBJ2-6|.
CAISDSPGANVLTF
TGTGCCATCAGTGACTCCCCTGGGGCCAACGTCCTGACTTTC
>TRBV20-1|.|TRBJ2-7|.
CSAEGEAYEQYF
TGCAGTGCGGAGGGAGAGGCCTACGAGCAGTACTTC
>TRBV5-4|TRBD2|TRBJ2-7|few
CASSLASGVEYEQYF
TGTGCCAGCAGCTTGGCTAGCGGGGTTGAGTACGAGCAGTACTTC
>TRBV6-2/TRBV6-3|.|TRBJ2-7|.
CASSYQGYEQYF
TGTGCCAGCAGTTACCAGGGCTACGAGCAGTACTTC
>TRBV5-1|.|TRBJ1-2|.
CASSETLKGWGYTF
TGCGCCAGCAGCGAGACTTTGAAGGGCTGGGGCTACACCTTC
>TRBV28|TRBD2|TRBJ2-3|few
CASSVLAGAGTDTQYF
TGTGCCAGCAGTGTTCTAGCGGGGGCCGGCACAGATACGCAGTATTTT
>TRBV5-1|.|TRBJ2-7|many
CASSLAPGFYEQYF
TGCGCCAGCAGCTTGGCCCCGGGATTCTACGAGCAGTACTTC
>TRBV13|.|TRBJ2-3|.
CASSLGLGANDGGTQYF
TGTGCCAGCAGCTTAGGCCTAGGGGCAAACGACGGAGGTACGCAGTATTTT
>TRBV7-9|.|TRBJ2-7|few
CASSFQSGSIAYEQYF
TGTGCCAGCAGTTTCCAATCCGGGAGTATCGCCTACGAGCAGTACTTC
>TRBV20-1|TRBD1|TRBJ1-6|.
CSAADRGNSPLHF
TGCAGTGCTGCGGACAGGGGTAATTCACCCCTCCACTTT
>TRBV20-1|.|TRBJ2-5|.
CSASVEGRQETQYF
TGCAGTGCTTCGGTAGAGGGAAGGCAAGAGACCCAGTACTTC
>TRBV6-2/TRBV6-3|TRBD1|TRBJ1-1|.
CASSFPDRIEAFF
TGTGCCAGCAGTTTCCCGGACAGGATTGAAGCTTTCTTT
>TRBV5-1|.|TRBJ1-1|.
CASSLEGGRATEAFF
TGCGCCAGCAGCTTGGAGGGCGGTCGAGCCACTGAAGCTTTCTTT
>TRBV5-6|TRBD2|TRBJ2-3|.
CASSSGLARTDTQYF
TGTGCCAGCAGCTCGGGACTAGCGCGCACAGATACGCAGTATTTT
>TRBV12-3/TRBV12-4|TRBD2|TRBJ2-3|.
CASSLGRTSGNTDTQYF
TGTGCCAGCAGTTTGGGTCGGACTAGCGGAAACACAGATACGCAGTATTTT
>TRBV18|.|TRBJ2-7|.
CASSPPSRPYEQYF
TGTGCCAGCTCACCACCGTCAAGACCCTACGAGCAGTACTTC
>TRBV2|TRBD1|TRBJ1-5|many
CASSRTGGEQPQHF
TGTGCCAGCAGCCGGACAGGGGGAGAACAGCCCCAGCATTTT
>TRBV29-1|TRBD1|TRBJ2-7|many
CSVGYVGGSDRGREQYF
TGCAGCGTCGGTTATGTCGGGGGTTCGGACAGGGGTCGCGAGCAGTACTTC
>TRBV3-1|.|TRBJ1-1|.
CASSQDTPNTEAFF
TGTGCCAGCAGCCAAGACACACCGAACACTGAAGCTTTCTTT
>TRBV6-2/TRBV6-3|TRBD2|TRBJ2-2|few
CASSPEASGRAYTGELFF
TGTGCCAGCAGTCCTGAAGCTAGCGGGAGGGCCTACACCGGGGAGCTGTTTTTT
>TRBV30|.|TRBJ2-3|.
CAQEGKGITDTQYF
TGTGCCCAGGAGGGGAAGGGTATTACAGATACGCAGTATTTT
>TRBV6-2/TRBV6-3|TRBD1|TRBJ2-2|.
CASSSDRVAGELFF
TGTGCCAGCAGTTCGGACAGGGTCGCCGGGGAGCTGTTTTTT
>TRBV20-1|TRBD2|TRBJ2-1|many
CSARGTSGRNEQFF
TGCAGTGCTAGGGGGACTAGTGGTAGGAATGAGCAGTTCTTC